This record covers a single TCR beta chain. Its antigen remains undetermined. No quality values exist for individual bases; no much larger clone is one base distant. The Quick-DNA Microprep Kit was used to extract genomic DNA from the sorted cells. TCRbeta DNA was amplified with the immunoSEQ hsTCRbeta kit following the manufacturer's protocol. TCRbeta libraries were sequenced on an Illumina MiSeq instrument. Per the source publication's procedure: Removing out-of-frame sequences left 2,204,828 distinct TCRbeta sequences, an average of approximately 61,000 per individual. Each individual was scored according to the count of more than 150 previously reported CMV-associated TCRbeta sequences and the total productive distinct TCRbeta count. A beta-binomial model was reimplemented in Python, and scikit-learn random forests with default parameters were trained on US cohort data. Classifier performance on the Belgian cohort was summarized as median AUC with percentile confidence intervals over 10,000 bootstrap iterations. TCRdb took over this immuneACCESS table, retaining in-frame rearrangements with V and J assigned. Such tables are incomplete; in checked studies, under half of the missing clones stem from an unresolved V gene, and the remainder is unexplained. The V and J calls and clone size come from that table; D and trimming were worked out from the DNA. The sample table shows over 65,000 clones, and about 73% are seen once. The top ten clones comprise approximately 2.4% of the sample.

These data belong to a study of memory CD4+ T cells and cytomegalovirus serostatus (dated by TCRdb to the late 2010s). Looking at the study overall: The cohort comprised roughly 35 healthy Belgian adults, 9 CMV seropositive and around 25 CMV seronegative. The study sequenced CD4+ memory TCRbeta repertoires of a Belgian cohort with known cytomegalovirus serostatus to replicate a published TCR-based CMV serostatus classifier. Results the study describes overall, beyond this receptor: The results were interpreted as suggesting that the CMV-associated TCR signature is largely present in the CD4+ memory repertoire. For CMV serostatus prediction, a median bootstrapped AUC of 0.95 was reached with the original framework, and a median bootstrapped AUC of roughly 0.92 was reached with a US-trained random forest. On the Belgian cohort, the classifier based on the original framework reached a median bootstrapped AUC of approximately 0.95, with a 95% CI of 0.76-1.00. Among the 150 to 200 previously reported CMV-associated TCRbeta sequences, some 69 showed up in the CD4+ memory repertoires, with each one found in between one and five individuals. Unlike the original study, which covered naive and memory CD4+ and CD8+ populations, the Belgian study sequenced only CD4+CD45RO+ memory cells.

Single viable CD3+CD4+CD8-CD45RO+ cells were sorted as memory CD4+ T cells on a FACSAria II. CMV serostatus was determined with a Roche Elecsys assay detecting serum IgG against CMV pp150, pp28, p38 and p52. After the samples were thawed, total CD4+ T cells were enriched through positive selection using CD4 magnetic microbeads. The samples came from a separate study whose specific focus was interrogating the CD4+ T cell memory repertoire. Following standard operating procedures, peripheral blood mononuclear cells were isolated and cryopreserved, while serum was kept at -80 degrees C. The staining used CD3-PerCP (BW264/56), CD4-APC (RPA-T4), CD45RO-PE (UCHT1) and CD8-Pacific Orange (3B5) antibodies, and Sytox blue was used to exclude non-viable cells. The CDR3 runs 12 amino acids, cysteine and phenylalanine included. Only CDR3 DNA is held: 36 bases, read in frame from base 1. The CDR1 and CDR2 encoded by the germline V gene are SNHLY and FYNNEI. Trimming leaves V shorter by 6 bases and J shorter by 3 bases, with the junction holding 1 base beyond the gene matches.

This chain is built from TRBV2 and TRBJ1-2; 7 bases in the junction line up with TRBD1. The sequencing input was memory CD4+ T cells from blood. This clonotype originated in an adult in good health and CMV-seropositive. Here the CDR3 is given as CASRGQYYGYTF. The nucleotides read TGTGCCAGCAGGGGACAGTACTATGGCTACACCTTC. The entire variable domain, with the stretches around the CDR3 drawn from the reference TRBV2 and TRBJ1-2 proteins, is EPEVTQTPSHQVTQMGQEVILRCVPISNHLYFYWYRQILGQKVEFLVSFYNNEISEKSEIFDDQFSVERPDGSNFTLKIRSTKLEDSAMYFCASRGQYYGYTFGSGTRLTVV.